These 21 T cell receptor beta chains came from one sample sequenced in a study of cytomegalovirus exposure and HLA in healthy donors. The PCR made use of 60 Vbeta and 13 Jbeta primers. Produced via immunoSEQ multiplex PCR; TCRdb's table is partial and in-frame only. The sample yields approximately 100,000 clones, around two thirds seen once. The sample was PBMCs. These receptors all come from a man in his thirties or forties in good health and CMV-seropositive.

CDR3 region: CASSEGTGVYGYTF. The CDR3 DNA reads as TGTGCCAGCAGTGAAGGGACAGGTGTCTATGGCTACACCTTC. The chain joins TRBV6-1 to TRBJ1-2; 7 nucleotides agree with TRBD1. The germline CDR1 and CDR2 sequences are MNHNS and SASEGT. Unmatched junction bases numbered 3, after V lost 1 base and J lost 4 bases. The length of the CDR3 is 14 residues.

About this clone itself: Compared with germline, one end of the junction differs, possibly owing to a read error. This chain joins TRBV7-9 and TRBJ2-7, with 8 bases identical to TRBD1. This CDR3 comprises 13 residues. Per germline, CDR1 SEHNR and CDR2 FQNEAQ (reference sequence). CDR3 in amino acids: CSSSRGQAYEQYF. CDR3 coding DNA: TGTTCCAGCAGCCGGGGACAGGCATACGAGCAGTACTTC.

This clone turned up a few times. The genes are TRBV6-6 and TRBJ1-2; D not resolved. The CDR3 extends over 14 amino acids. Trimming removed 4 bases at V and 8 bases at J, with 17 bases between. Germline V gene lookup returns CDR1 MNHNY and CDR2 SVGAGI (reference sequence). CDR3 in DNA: TGTGCCAGCAGTTCCTACGGTATTATGTCGGGCTACACCTTC. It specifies CASSSYGIMSGYTF.

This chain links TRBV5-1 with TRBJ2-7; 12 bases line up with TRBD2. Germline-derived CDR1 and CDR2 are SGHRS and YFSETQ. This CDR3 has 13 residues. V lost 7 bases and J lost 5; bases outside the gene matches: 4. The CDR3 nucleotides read TGCGCCAGCCTGACTAGCGGGGGCCACGAGCAGTACTTC. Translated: CASLTSGGHEQYF.

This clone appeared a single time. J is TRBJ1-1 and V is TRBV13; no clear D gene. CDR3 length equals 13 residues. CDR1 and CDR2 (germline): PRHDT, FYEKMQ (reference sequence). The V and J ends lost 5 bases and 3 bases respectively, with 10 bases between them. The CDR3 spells CASSPPSDTEAFF. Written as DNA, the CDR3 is TGTGCCAGCAGCCCTCCCTCGGACACTGAAGCTTTCTTT.

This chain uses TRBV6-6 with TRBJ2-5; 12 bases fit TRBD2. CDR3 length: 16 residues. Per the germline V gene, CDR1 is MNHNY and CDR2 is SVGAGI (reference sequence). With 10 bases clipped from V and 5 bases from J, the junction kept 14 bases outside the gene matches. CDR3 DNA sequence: TGTGCCACGGCGGCGGCTAGCGGGGGGGCCTGGGAGACCCAGTACTTC. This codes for CATAAASGGAWETQYF.

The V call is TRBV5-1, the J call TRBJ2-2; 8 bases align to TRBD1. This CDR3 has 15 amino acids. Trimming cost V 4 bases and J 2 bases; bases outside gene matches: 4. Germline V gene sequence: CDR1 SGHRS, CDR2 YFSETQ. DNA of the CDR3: TGCGCCAGCAGCCCAGACAGGGGCAACACCGGGGAGCTGTTTTTT. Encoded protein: CASSPDRGNTGELFF. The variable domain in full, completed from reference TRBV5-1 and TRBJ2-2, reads KAGVTQTPRYLIKTRGQQVTLSCSPISGHRSVSWYQQTPGQGLQFLFEYFSETQRNKGNFPGRFSGRQFSNSRSEMNVSTLELGDSALYLCASSPDRGNTGELFFGEGSRLTVL.

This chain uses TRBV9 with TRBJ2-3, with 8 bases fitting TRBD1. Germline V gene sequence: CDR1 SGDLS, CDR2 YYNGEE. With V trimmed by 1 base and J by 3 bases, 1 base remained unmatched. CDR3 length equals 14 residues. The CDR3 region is CASSVQGATDTQYF. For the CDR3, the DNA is TGTGCCAGCAGCGTACAGGGGGCAACAGATACGCAGTATTTT.

CDR3 amino acids: CASSLTGQGTGELFF. As DNA, the CDR3 is TGTGCCAGCAGTTTAACGGGACAGGGGACCGGGGAGCTGTTTTTT. The chain couples TRBV27 to TRBJ2-2, with 10 bases matching TRBD1. V lost 2 bases to trimming and J lost 5 bases; unmatched junction nucleotides: 2. In germline, CDR1 is MNHEY, CDR2 SMNVEV (reference sequence). The CDR3 runs 15 residues.

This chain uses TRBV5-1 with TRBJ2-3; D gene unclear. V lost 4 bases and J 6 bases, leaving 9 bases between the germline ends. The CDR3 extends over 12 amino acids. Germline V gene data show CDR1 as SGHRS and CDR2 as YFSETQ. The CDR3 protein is CASSLDLDTQYF. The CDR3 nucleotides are TGCGCCAGCAGCCTAGACTTGGATACGCAGTATTTT.

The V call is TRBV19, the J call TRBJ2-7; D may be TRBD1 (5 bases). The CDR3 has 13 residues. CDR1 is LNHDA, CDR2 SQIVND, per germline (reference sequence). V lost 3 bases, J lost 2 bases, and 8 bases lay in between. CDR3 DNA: TGTGCCAGTAGTATTGGCAGGGCCTACGAGCAGTACTTC. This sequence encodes CASSIGRAYEQYF.

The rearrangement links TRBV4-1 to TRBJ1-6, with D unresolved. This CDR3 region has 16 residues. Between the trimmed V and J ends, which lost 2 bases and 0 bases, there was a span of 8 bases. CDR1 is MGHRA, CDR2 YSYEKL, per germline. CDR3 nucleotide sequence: TGCGCCAGCAGCCAATCCCGGAGCTCCTATAATTCACCCCTCCACTTT. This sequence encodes CASSQSRSSYNSPLHF.

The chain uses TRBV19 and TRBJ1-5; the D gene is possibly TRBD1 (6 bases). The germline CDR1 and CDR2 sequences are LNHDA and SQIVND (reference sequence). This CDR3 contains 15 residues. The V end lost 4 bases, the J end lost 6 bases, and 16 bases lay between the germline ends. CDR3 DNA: TGTGCCAGTAGTAATGAGGGGGGGCATGGTCAGCCCCAGCATTTT. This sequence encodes CASSNEGGHGQPQHF.

This CDR3 is CASSIDLGTANEKLFF. The CDR3 DNA follows: TGTGCCAGTAGTATAGATCTGGGCACCGCTAATGAAAAACTGTTTTTT. This chain links TRBV19 with TRBJ1-4; the D is unclear. Trimming took off 0 bases at V and 3 bases at J, with 11 bases between the two ends. This CDR3 is built from 16 residues. Germline V CDR1 and CDR2: LNHDA, SQIVND (reference sequence).

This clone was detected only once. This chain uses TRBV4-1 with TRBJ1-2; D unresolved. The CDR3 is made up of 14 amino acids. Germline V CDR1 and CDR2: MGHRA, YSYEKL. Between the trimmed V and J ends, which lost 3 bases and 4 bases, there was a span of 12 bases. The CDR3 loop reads CASSQGSRFYGYTF. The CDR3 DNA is TGCGCCAGCAGCCAGGGCTCCAGGTTCTATGGCTACACCTTC.

CDR3 in DNA: TGTGCCAGCAGTGTGGGACAGGGTGGGTCTGAAGCTTTCTTT. It encodes CASSVGQGGSEAFF. This chain uses TRBV2 with TRBJ1-1, with 9 bases aligning to TRBD1. J was trimmed by 6 bases and V by 4 bases; bases with no gene match: 6. The length of the CDR3 is 14 residues. Germline V lookup: CDR1 SNHLY, CDR2 FYNNEI. Complete variable domain (other parts from reference TRBV2 and TRBJ1-1): EPEVTQTPSHQVTQMGQEVILRCVPISNHLYFYWYRQILGQKVEFLVSFYNNEISEKSEIFDDQFSVERPDGSNFTLKIRSTKLEDSAMYFCASSVGQGGSEAFFGQGTRLTVV.

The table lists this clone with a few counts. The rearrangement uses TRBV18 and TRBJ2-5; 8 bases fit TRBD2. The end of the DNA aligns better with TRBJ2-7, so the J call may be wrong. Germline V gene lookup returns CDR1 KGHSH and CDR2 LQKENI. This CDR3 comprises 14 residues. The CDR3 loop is CASSPRSGGYEQYF. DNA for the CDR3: TGTGCCAGCTCACCGAGAAGCGGGGGATACGAGCAGTACTTC.

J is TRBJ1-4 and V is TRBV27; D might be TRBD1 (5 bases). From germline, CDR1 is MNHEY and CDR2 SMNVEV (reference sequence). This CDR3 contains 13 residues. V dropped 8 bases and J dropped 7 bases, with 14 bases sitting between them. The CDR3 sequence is CASLGLGAEKLFF. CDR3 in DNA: TGTGCCAGCTTGGGTCTTGGGGCTGAAAAACTGTTTTTT. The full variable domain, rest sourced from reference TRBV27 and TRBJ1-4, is EAQVTQNPRYLITVTGKKLTVTCSQNMNHEYMSWYRQDPGLGLRQIYYSMNVEVTDKGDVPEGYKVSRKEKRNFPLILESPSPNQTSLYFCASLGLGAEKLFFGSGTQLSVL.

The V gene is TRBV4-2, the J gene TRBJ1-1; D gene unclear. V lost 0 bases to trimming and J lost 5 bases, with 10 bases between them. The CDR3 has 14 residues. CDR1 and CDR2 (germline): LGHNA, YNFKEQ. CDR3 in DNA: TGTGCCAGCAGCCAAGATCGGGTCTCGACTGAAGCTTTCTTT. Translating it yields CASSQDRVSTEAFF.

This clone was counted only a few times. The chain's CDR3 is CAWSCKRGSYEQYF. The CDR3 coding sequence is TGTGCCTGGAGTTGCAAGCGGGGGTCCTACGAGCAGTACTTC. The chain joins TRBV30 to TRBJ2-7; TRBD2 agrees at 8 bases. The CDR3 runs to 14 residues. The germline V gene has CDR1 GTSNPN and CDR2 SVGIG (reference sequence). J gave up 1 base and V 2 bases, and 4 bases lay outside the gene matches.

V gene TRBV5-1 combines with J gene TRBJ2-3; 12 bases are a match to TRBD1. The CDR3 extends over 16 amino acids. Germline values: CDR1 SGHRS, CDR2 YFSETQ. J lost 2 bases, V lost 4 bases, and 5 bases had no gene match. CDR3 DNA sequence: TGCGCCAGCAGCACCGGGACAGGGGGCCTCACAGATACGCAGTATTTT. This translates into CASSTGTGGLTDTQYF.